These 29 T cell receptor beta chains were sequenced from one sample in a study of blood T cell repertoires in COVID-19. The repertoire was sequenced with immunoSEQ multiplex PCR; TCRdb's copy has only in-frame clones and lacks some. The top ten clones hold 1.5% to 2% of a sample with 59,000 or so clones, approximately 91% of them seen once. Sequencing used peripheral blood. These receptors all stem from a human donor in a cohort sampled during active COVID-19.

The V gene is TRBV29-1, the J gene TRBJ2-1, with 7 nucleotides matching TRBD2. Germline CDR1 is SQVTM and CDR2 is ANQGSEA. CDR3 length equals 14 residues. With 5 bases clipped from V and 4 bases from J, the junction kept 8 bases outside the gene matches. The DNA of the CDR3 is TGCAGCGTTACGCTAGCGGAGGGTTACAATGAGCAGTTCTTC. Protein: CSVTLAEGYNEQFF.

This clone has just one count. CDR3 DNA sequence: TGTGCCAGCAGCACCAGACAGGGGGTGTGGGAGCTGTTTTTT. It encodes CASSTRQGVWELFF. V and J are TRBV7-2 and TRBJ2-2; 9 nucleotides line up with TRBD1. The V segment lost 5 bases and the J segment 9 bases; nucleotides outside the gene matches: 7. The CDR3 runs 14 residues. The germline V gene has CDR1 SGHTA and CDR2 FQGNSA.

The CDR3 spells CASTYSGSFTETQYF. CDR3 DNA sequence: TGTGCCAGCACCTATAGCGGGAGTTTCACAGAGACCCAGTACTTC. The chain combines TRBV18 with TRBJ2-5, with TRBD2 matching 9 bases. V shed 8 bases, J shed 4 bases, and the junction held 11 bases outside the gene matches. CDR3 length equals 15 residues. From germline, CDR1 is KGHSH and CDR2 LQKENI.

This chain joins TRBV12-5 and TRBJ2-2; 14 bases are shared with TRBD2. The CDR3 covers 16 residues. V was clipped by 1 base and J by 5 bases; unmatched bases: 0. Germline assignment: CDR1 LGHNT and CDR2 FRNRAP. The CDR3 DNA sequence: TGTGCTAGTGGTTTGGGACTAGCGGGAGGGACCGGGGAGCTGTTTTTT. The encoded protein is CASGLGLAGGTGELFF.

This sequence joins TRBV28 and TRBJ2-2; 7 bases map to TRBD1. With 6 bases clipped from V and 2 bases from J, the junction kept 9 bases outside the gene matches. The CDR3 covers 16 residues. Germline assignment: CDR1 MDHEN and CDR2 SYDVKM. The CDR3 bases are TGTGCCAGCAGCCCATCGGGACAGACAAACACCGGGGAGCTGTTTTTT. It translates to CASSPSGQTNTGELFF.

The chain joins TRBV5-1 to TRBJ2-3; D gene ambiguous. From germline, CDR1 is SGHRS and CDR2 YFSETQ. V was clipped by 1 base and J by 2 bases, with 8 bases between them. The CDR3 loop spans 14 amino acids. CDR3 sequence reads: CASSLTVFTDTQYF. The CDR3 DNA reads TGCGCCAGCAGCTTGACAGTCTTCACAGATACGCAGTATTTT.

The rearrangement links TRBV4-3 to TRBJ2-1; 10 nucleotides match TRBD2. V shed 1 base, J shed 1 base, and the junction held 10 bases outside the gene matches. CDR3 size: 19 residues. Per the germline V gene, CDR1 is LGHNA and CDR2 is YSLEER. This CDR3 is CASSQGSSGSRWSYNEQFF. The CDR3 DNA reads TGCGCCAGCAGCCAAGGGTCTAGCGGGAGTAGATGGTCCTACAATGAGCAGTTCTTC.

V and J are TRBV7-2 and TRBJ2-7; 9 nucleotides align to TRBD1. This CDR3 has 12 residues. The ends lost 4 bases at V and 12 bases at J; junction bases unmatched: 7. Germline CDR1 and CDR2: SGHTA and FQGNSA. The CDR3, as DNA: TGTGCCAGCAGCTCGGGACAGGGAAAGACGTACTTC. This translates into CASSSGQGKTYF.

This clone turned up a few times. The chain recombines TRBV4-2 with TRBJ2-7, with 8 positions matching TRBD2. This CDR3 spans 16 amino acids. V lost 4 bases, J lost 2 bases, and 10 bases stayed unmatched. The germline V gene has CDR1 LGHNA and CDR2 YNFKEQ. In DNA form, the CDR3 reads TGTGCCAGCAGCCTCCACGGGGGGGAGGCGGCCTACGAGCAGTACTTC. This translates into CASSLHGGEAAYEQYF.

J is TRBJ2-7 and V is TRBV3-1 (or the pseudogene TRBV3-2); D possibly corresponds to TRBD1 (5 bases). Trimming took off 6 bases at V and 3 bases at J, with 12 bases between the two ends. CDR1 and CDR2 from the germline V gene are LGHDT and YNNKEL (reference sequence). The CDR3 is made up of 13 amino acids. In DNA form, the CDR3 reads TGTGCCAGCAGAGGCGACAGTGGCTACGAGCAGTACTTC. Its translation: CASRGDSGYEQYF.

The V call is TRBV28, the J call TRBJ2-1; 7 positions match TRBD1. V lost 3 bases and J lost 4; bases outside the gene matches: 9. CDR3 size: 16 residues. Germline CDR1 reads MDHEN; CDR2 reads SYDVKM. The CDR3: CASSFLFRGNYNEQFF. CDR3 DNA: TGTGCCAGCAGTTTCCTCTTCAGGGGGAATTACAATGAGCAGTTCTTC. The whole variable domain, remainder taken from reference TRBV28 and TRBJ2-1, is DVKVTQSSRYLVKRTGEKVFLECVQDMDHENMFWYRQDPGLGLRLIYFSYDVKMKEKGDIPEGYSVSREKKERFSLILESASTNQTSMYLCASSFLFRGNYNEQFFGPGTRLTVL.

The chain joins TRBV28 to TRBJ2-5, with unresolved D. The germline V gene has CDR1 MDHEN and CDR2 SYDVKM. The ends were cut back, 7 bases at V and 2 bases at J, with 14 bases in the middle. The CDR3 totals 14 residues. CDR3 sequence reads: CASTLLSRQETQYF. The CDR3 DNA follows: TGTGCCAGCACCCTACTATCAAGGCAAGAGACCCAGTACTTC.

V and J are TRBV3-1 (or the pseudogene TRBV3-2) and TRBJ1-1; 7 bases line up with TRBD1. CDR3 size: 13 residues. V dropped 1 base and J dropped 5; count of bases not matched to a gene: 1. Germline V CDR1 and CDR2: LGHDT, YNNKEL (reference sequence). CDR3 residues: CASSQAGGTEAFF. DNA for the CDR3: TGTGCCAGCAGCCAAGCAGGGGGGACTGAAGCTTTCTTT.

DNA for the CDR3: TGCGCCAGCAGCCAAGCTCGCAGTCAGCCCCAGCATTTT. As protein: CASSQARSQPQHF. The chain combines TRBV4-1 with TRBJ1-5, with D unresolved. The CDR3 length is 13 residues. Per germline, CDR1 MGHRA and CDR2 YSYEKL. V lost 1 base, J lost 6 bases, and 7 bases lay in between.

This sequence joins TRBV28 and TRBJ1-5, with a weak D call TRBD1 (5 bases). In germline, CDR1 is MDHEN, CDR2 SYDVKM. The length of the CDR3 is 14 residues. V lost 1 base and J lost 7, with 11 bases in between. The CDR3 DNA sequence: TGTGCCAGCAGTTTATTGACAGACAGACAGCCCCAGCATTTT. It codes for CASSLLTDRQPQHF. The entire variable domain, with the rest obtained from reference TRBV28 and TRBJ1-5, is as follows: DVKVTQSSRYLVKRTGEKVFLECVQDMDHENMFWYRQDPGLGLRLIYFSYDVKMKEKGDIPEGYSVSREKKERFSLILESASTNQTSMYLCASSLLTDRQPQHFGDGTRLSIL.

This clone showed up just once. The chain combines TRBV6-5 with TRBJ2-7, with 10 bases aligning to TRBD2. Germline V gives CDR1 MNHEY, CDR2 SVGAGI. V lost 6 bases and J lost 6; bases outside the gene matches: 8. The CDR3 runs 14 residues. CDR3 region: CASRRSGRGVEQYF. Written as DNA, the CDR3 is TGTGCCAGCAGACGCAGCGGGAGGGGAGTCGAGCAGTACTTC.

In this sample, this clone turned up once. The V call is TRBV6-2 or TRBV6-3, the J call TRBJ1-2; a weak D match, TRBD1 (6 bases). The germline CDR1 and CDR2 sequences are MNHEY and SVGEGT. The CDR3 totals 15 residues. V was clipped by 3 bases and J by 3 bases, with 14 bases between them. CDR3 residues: CASSYFSGADYGYTF. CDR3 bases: TGTGCCAGCAGTTATTTTTCAGGGGCTGACTATGGCTACACCTTC.

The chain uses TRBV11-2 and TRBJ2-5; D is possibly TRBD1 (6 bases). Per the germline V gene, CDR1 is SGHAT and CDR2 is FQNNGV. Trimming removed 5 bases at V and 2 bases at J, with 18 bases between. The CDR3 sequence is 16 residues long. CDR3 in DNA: TGTGCCAGCAGCCATACAAGACCGGACAGACAAGAGACCCAGTACTTC. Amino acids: CASSHTRPDRQETQYF.

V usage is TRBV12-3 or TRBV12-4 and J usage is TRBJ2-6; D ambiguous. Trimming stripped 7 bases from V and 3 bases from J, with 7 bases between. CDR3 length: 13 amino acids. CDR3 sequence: CASTSSGANVLTF. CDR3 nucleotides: TGTGCCAGCACGTCTAGTGGGGCCAACGTCCTGACTTTC.

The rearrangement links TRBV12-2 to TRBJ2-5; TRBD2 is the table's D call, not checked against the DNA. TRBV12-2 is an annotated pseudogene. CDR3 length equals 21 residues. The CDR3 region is CASRLAGVPTSGGTPQETQYF. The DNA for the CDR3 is TGTGCAAGTCGCTTAGCGGGGGTTCCAACTAGCGGAGGAACCCCTCAAGAGACCCAGTACTTC.

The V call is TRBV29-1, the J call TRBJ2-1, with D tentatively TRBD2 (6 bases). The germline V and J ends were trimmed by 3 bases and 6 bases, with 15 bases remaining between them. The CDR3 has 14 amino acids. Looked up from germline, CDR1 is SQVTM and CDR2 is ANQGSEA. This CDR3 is CSVDGGKARNEQFF. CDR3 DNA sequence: TGCAGCGTTGATGGCGGGAAGGCCCGCAATGAGCAGTTCTTC.

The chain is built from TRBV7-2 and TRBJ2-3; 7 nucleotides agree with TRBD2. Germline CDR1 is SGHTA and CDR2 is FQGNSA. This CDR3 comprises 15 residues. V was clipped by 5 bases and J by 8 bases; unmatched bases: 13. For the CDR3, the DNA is TGTGCCAGCAGCCTAGAGCAGCGGGGTGCCAGTACGCAGTATTTT. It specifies CASSLEQRGASTQYF.

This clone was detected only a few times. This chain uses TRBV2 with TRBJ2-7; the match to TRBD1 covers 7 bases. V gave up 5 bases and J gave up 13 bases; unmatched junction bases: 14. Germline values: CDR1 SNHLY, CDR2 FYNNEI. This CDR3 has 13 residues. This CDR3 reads CASSFDREEGGYF. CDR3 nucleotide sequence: TGTGCCAGCAGTTTCGACAGGGAAGAAGGCGGCTACTTC.

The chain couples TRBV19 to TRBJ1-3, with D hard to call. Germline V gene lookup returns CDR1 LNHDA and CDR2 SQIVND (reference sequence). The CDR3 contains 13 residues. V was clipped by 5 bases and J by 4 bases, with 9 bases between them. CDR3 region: CASSPLRGNTIYF. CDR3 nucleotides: TGTGCCAGTAGTCCCCTTCGGGGAAACACCATATATTTT.

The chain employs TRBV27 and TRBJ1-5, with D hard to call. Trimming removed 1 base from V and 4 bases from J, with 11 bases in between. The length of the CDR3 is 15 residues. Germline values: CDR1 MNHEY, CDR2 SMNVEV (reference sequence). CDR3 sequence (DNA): TGTGCCAGCAGTTTATTTGGATCGGGTAATCAGCCCCAGCATTTT. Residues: CASSLFGSGNQPQHF.

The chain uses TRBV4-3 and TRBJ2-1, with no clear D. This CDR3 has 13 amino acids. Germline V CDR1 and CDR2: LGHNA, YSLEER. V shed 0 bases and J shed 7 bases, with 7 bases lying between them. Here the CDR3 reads CASSQDFGNEQFF. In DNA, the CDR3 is TGCGCCAGCAGCCAAGATTTCGGGAATGAGCAGTTCTTC.

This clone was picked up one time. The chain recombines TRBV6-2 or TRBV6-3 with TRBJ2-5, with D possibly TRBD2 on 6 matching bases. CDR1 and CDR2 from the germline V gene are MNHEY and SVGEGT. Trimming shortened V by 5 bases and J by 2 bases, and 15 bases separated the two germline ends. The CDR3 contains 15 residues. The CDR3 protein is CASSHSGPGQETQYF. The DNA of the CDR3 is TGTGCCAGCAGTCACAGCGGGCCCGGACAAGAGACCCAGTACTTC.

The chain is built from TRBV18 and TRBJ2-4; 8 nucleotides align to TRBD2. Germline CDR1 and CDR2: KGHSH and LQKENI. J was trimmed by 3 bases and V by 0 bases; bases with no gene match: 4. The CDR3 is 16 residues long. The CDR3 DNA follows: TGTGCCAGCTCACCACCGGCGGGAGGAATCAAAAACATTCAGTACTTC. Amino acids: CASSPPAGGIKNIQYF.

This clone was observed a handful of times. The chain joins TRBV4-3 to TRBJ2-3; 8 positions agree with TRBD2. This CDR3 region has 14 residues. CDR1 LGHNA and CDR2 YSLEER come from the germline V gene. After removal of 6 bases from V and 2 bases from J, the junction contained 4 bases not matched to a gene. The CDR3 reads CASSGTSITDTQYF. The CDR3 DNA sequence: TGCGCCAGCAGTGGGACTAGTATCACAGATACGCAGTATTTT.